A selection of T cell receptor beta chains follows, all from one sample in a study of T cells in Graves' hyperthyroidism and ophthalmopathy. One entry per CDR3 protein, called by TCRdb with MiXCR from the multiplex PCR reads. The sample gives 650,000 to 700,000 distinct CDR3 sequences, about 18% of which show up once; 15% to 17% is in the top ten. The sequencing input was blood. Receptors were obtained from a man aged 50 or older with Graves' hyperthyroidism. Each CDR3 is given with its conserved first and last residue. Each record gives: D gene, J gene, V gene, clone size, CDR3 protein, CDR3 DNA. D genes are given only for firm matches. Clone size is shown for a subset of rows, as once, few, many or a class of expanded clone.

>-|TRBJ2-7|TRBV27|-
CASSLIGDYEQYF
TGTGCCAGCAGTTTAATAGGGGACTACGAGCAGTACTTC
>TRBD1|TRBJ2-2|TRBV10-3|-
CAISESIMGQRSTGELFF
TGTGCCATCAGTGAGTCGATAATGGGACAGAGGAGTACCGGGGAGCTGTTTTTT
>-|TRBJ2-3|TRBV29-1|once
CSVVPGVGDTQYF
TGCAGCGTTGTCCCGGGGGTCGGAGATACGCAGTATTTT
>-|TRBJ2-5|TRBV19|many
CASTPTGQHQETQYF
TGTGCCAGTACCCCGACCGGGCAGCACCAAGAGACCCAGTACTTC
>-|TRBJ2-7|TRBV10-2|-
CASAGIYEQYF
TGCGCCAGCGCGGGCATCTACGAGCAGTACTTC
>TRBD1|TRBJ1-3|TRBV28|many
CASGTGGNTIYF
TGTGCCAGCGGGACAGGCGGAAACACCATATATTTT
>-|TRBJ1-5|TRBV24-1|many
CATSDRTNQPQHF
TGTGCCACCAGTGACAGGACAAATCAGCCCCAGCATTTT
>-|TRBJ2-2|TRBV7-9|few
CASSGRPGAVGELFF
TGTGCCAGCAGCGGTAGGCCGGGAGCGGTCGGGGAGCTGTTTTTT
>-|TRBJ1-1|TRBV9|-
CASSVDLVENTEAFF
TGTGCCAGCAGCGTAGATCTGGTCGAAAACACTGAAGCTTTCTTT
>TRBD1|TRBJ1-2|TRBV5-8|few
CASRDSVTNYGYTF
TGTGCCAGCCGGGACAGCGTTACTAACTATGGCTACACCTTC
>-|TRBJ1-1|TRBV12-3/TRBV12-4|many
CASSFRMNTEAFF
TGTGCCAGCAGTTTCCGGATGAACACTGAAGCTTTCTTT
>-|TRBJ1-5|TRBV7-9|-
CASSLGAVNQPQHF
TGTGCCAGCAGCTTAGGGGCAGTCAATCAGCCCCAGCATTTT
>-|TRBJ1-1|TRBV27|many
CASSPLSMVRGTEAFF
TGTGCCAGCAGTCCCCTGTCAATGGTAAGGGGCACTGAAGCTTTCTTT
>-|TRBJ1-4|TRBV5-1|-
CASSPQTGLLEKLFF
TGCGCCAGCAGCCCCCAAACAGGACTTCTTGAAAAACTGTTTTTT
>TRBD1|TRBJ1-2|TRBV19|few
CASSTLPGGEAYGYTF
TGTGCCAGTAGCACCCTCCCAGGGGGCGAGGCCTATGGCTACACCTTC
>-|TRBJ2-1|TRBV9|-
CASSGPGFEQEQFF
TGTGCCAGCAGCGGGCCGGGGTTTGAACAGGAGCAGTTCTTC
>TRBD2|TRBJ2-2|TRBV3-1|few
CASSQTSDSAHNTGELFF
TGTGCCAGCAGCCAGACTAGCGACTCAGCGCATAACACCGGGGAGCTGTTTTTT
>TRBD2|TRBJ2-3|TRBV20-1|few
CSAGTSGRGPDTQYF
TGCAGTGCGGGGACTAGCGGGAGAGGACCCGATACGCAGTATTTT
>-|TRBJ2-5|TRBV7-2|many
CASTTWAQETQYF
TGTGCCAGCACCACATGGGCCCAAGAGACCCAGTACTTC
>TRBD2|TRBJ2-1|TRBV29-1|many
CSVEPSGRASYNEQFF
TGCAGCGTCGAACCTAGCGGGAGGGCCTCCTACAATGAGCAGTTCTTC
>-|TRBJ2-4|TRBV14|many
CASSQEGPIQYF
TGTGCCAGCAGCCAAGAGGGTCCCATTCAGTACTTC
>TRBD2|TRBJ2-1|TRBV19|-
CASSMTSGRSADEQFF
TGTGCCAGTAGTATGACTAGCGGGAGGTCCGCGGATGAGCAGTTCTTC
>-|TRBJ2-1|TRBV6-2/TRBV6-3|few
CASRQGIEQFF
TGTGCCAGCCGCCAGGGAATTGAGCAGTTCTTC
>TRBD1|TRBJ2-7|TRBV9|few
CASSGKQGAPYEQYF
TGTGCCAGCAGCGGAAAACAGGGGGCCCCCTACGAGCAGTACTTC
>TRBD2|TRBJ2-3|TRBV10-3|once
CAISSELAGVTDTQYF
TGTGCCATCAGTTCGGAACTAGCGGGAGTGACAGATACGCAGTATTTT
>-|TRBJ1-2|TRBV28|many
CASQLGGGYTF
TGTGCCAGCCAGCTTGGGGGCGGCTACACCTTC
>-|TRBJ1-2|TRBV19|many
CASSPRTVSDGYTF
TGTGCCAGTAGCCCCCGGACGGTTTCAGATGGCTACACCTTC
>TRBD2|TRBJ2-2|TRBV7-8|-
CASGRTSGRAGELFF
TGTGCCAGCGGAAGGACTAGCGGGAGGGCCGGGGAGCTGTTTTTT
>-|TRBJ2-7|TRBV20-1|-
CSARVPGPRYEQYF
TGCAGTGCTAGAGTGCCCGGGCCCCGCTACGAGCAGTACTTC
>-|TRBJ1-1|TRBV19|many
CASKITEIYTEAFF
TGTGCCAGTAAGATCACGGAGATTTACACTGAAGCTTTCTTT
>-|TRBJ2-1|TRBV5-1|-
CASNTVAGSYNEQFF
TGCGCCAGCAACACTGTGGCAGGGAGCTACAATGAGCAGTTCTTC
>TRBD1|TRBJ2-3|TRBV6-2/TRBV6-3|-
CASSLSGTGRADTQYF
TGTGCCAGCAGTTTGTCCGGGACAGGGAGGGCAGATACGCAGTATTTT
>-|TRBJ1-6|TRBV12-3/TRBV12-4|-
CASSLADNSPLHF
TGTGCCAGCAGTTTAGCTGATAATTCACCCCTCCACTTT
>-|TRBJ2-7|TRBV28|many
CASIRRDEQYF
TGTGCCAGCATAAGGAGGGACGAGCAGTACTTC
>-|TRBJ1-6|TRBV4-1|-
CASSQDQESPLHF
TGCGCCAGCAGCCAAGATCAAGAATCACCCCTCCACTTT
>-|TRBJ1-1|TRBV7-2|few
CASSRGGDITEAFF
TGTGCCAGCAGCCGGGGGGGGGATATTACTGAAGCTTTCTTT
>-|TRBJ1-1|TRBV6-2/TRBV6-3|many
CASSPISGNTEAFF
TGTGCCAGCAGTCCCATTAGCGGGAACACTGAAGCTTTCTTT
>-|TRBJ2-1|TRBV19|few
CASSISAAGAYNEQFF
TGTGCCAGTAGTATATCAGCGGCAGGGGCCTACAATGAGCAGTTCTTC
>TRBD2|TRBJ2-7|TRBV27|once
CASAGAYEQYF
TGTGCCAGCGCGGGGGCCTACGAGCAGTACTTC